This T cell receptor beta chain was profiled in a study of T cells in Graves' hyperthyroidism and ophthalmopathy. About the study: Before any treatment, at initial diagnosis, peripheral blood was collected.

Researchers amplified the TCR beta CDR3 regions from RNA transcripts. An initial round of RT-PCR targeting the TCR CDR3 relied on the HTBI primer set. In TCRdb, the multiplex PCR reads were re-called with MiXCR into one record per CDR3 protein. The sample contains 730,000 or so distinct CDR3 sequences, around 20% of which appear only once. This clonotype was detected once. Antigen: not known. Study results and caveats: Most thyroid-expanded clonotypes above 0.001 were also found in blood.

This CDR3 is 17 amino acids long. V lost 0 bases and J lost 2, with 17 bases in between. Germline V gene data show CDR1 as MNHEY and CDR2 as SMNVEV (reference sequence). The PBMCs studied were ones that came from 10 ml fresh peripheral blood. The chain combines TRBV27 with TRBJ2-7; maybe TRBD1 (5 bases). The specimen was blood. The TCR originated in a woman in her forties or fifties with Graves' hyperthyroidism that later progressed to Graves' ophthalmopathy. The CDR3 sequence: CASSLSISAGLTYEQYF. CDR3 bases: TGTGCCAGCAGTTTATCTATTTCTGCAGGGCTTACCTACGAGCAGTACTTC.